This T cell receptor beta chain was identified in a study of cytomegalovirus exposure and HLA in healthy donors. Study details: Earlier sequencing of 150 million to 200 million T cells yielded nearly 120 million unique TCR beta sequences. Study-level points and caveats: Presence/absence analysis assumed near-uniform sequencing depth across donors. Trimming of TCR beta V- and J-genes showed a link, identified in a later analysis, to a missense DCLRE1C variant. The availability of immune exposure information extended only to CMV serostatus.

V was shortened by 2 bases and J by 5 bases, with 7 bases between the two germline ends. The CDR3 is 12 residues long. The germline gives CDR1 SGHDT, CDR2 YYEEEE. 60 Vbeta and 13 Jbeta primers were used in PCR. Sequencing was performed with immunoSEQ multiplex PCR; in TCRdb, only in-frame clones are kept and a portion is missing. The sample consists of some 96,000 clones, 64% of them appearing once. The sample holds one count of this clone. The antigen remains undetermined. Sequenced: PBMCs. The V and J genes are TRBV5-6 and TRBJ1-2; no firm D call. The clonotype originates from a man aged 60 to 69 in good health and CMV-seronegative. The DNA for the CDR3 is TGTGCCAGCAGCTTAGTCGGGTATGGCTACACCTTC. It translates to CASSLVGYGYTF.